The subject of this entry is one T cell receptor beta chain. In the original processing: For nucleated cells, counts were estimated from reference gene primer amplification. Here immunoSEQ multiplex PCR was the method, and the copy in TCRdb shows in-frame clones only, minus some. V, J and clone size were drawn from that table, and D and trimming were deduced from the DNA. The sample has approximately 100,000 clones; approximately 82% are singletons. This entry is derived from a study of blood T cell repertoires in COVID-19. The overall study: Samples representing acute and convalescent COVID-19 were sourced from the United States, Italy and Spain. The cDNA or gDNA used as material had been derived from T cells, B-cell-depleted T cells, or PBMCs.

The V gene's germline CDR1 is LNHDA and CDR2 SQIVND (reference sequence). CDR3 size: 15 residues. The trim removed 4 bases at V and 2 bases at J, leaving 8 bases unmatched. This chain uses TRBV19 with TRBJ2-7, with 7 bases lining up with TRBD1. The specimen was peripheral blood. The origin of this receptor is a man in his sixties or seventies with acute or convalescent COVID-19. CDR3 nucleotides: TGTGCCAGTAGTACCATGGACAGGCCAACCTACGAGCAGTACTTC. It is translated as CASSTMDRPTYEQYF.